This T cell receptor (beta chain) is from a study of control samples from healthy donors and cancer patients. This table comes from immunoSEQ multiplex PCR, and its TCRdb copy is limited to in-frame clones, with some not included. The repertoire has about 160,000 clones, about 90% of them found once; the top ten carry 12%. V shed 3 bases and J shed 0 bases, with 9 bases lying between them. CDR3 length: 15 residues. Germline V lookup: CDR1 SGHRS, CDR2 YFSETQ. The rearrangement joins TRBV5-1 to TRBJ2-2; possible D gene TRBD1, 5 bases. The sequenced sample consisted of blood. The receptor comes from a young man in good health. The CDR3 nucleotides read TGCGCCAGCAGCTCGACAGCGACGAACACCGGGGAGCTGTTTTTT. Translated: CASSSTATNTGELFF. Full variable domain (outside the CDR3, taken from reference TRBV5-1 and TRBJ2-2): KAGVTQTPRYLIKTRGQQVTLSCSPISGHRSVSWYQQTPGQGLQFLFEYFSETQRNKGNFPGRFSGRQFSNSRSEMNVSTLELGDSALYLCASSSTATNTGELFFGEGSRLTVL.